These 3 T cell receptor beta chains originate from one sample sequenced in a study of T cells in Graves' hyperthyroidism and ophthalmopathy. Template material for amplifying TCR beta CDR3 regions consisted of RNA transcripts. An initial round of RT-PCR targeting the TCR CDR3 relied on the HTBI primer set. Using its own MiXCR run on the multiplex PCR reads, TCRdb lists one record per CDR3 protein. The sample contains over 250,000 distinct CDR3 sequences, around 13% of which appear only once. The sample comprised blood. These receptor sequences come from a woman aged 40 to 50 with Graves' ophthalmopathy.

This clonotype was seen repeatedly, ten times or more. This chain connects TRBV2 to TRBJ1-1; 7 nucleotides agree with TRBD1. After removal of 5 bases from V and 2 bases from J, the junction contained 2 bases not matched to a gene. CDR1 and CDR2 (germline): SNHLY, FYNNEI. The CDR3 length is 13 residues. The CDR3 is CASSKGGNTEAFF. Here the CDR3 DNA reads TGTGCCAGCAGTAAAGGGGGCAACACTGAAGCTTTCTTT.

The genes are TRBV6-1 and TRBJ1-1; perhaps TRBD1 as D (6 bases). Germline assignment: CDR1 MNHNS and CDR2 SASEGT. The CDR3 consists of 13 residues. V was shortened by 7 bases and J by 4 bases, with 13 bases between the two germline ends. In nucleotides, the CDR3 is TGTGCCAGCAACGGTTTAGGGGGCACTGAAGCTTTCTTT. Translated, it gives CASNGLGGTEAFF.

The gene calls are TRBV9 and TRBJ2-5; 13 nucleotides line up with TRBD2. Trimming at V came to 3 bases and at J to 3 bases, leaving 5 bases not matched to a gene. Per the germline V gene, CDR1 is SGDLS and CDR2 is YYNGEE. CDR3 size: 16 residues. The CDR3 loop is CASSGGGTSGEETQYF. The CDR3 DNA sequence: TGTGCCAGCAGCGGGGGTGGGACTAGCGGGGAAGAGACCCAGTACTTC. Filled out from reference TRBV9 and TRBJ2-5, the complete variable domain reads DSGVTQTPKHLITATGQRVTLRCSPRSGDLSVYWYQQSLDQGLQFLIQYYNGEERAKGNILERFSAQQFPDLHSELNLSSLELGDSALYFCASSGGGTSGEETQYFGPGTRLLVL.